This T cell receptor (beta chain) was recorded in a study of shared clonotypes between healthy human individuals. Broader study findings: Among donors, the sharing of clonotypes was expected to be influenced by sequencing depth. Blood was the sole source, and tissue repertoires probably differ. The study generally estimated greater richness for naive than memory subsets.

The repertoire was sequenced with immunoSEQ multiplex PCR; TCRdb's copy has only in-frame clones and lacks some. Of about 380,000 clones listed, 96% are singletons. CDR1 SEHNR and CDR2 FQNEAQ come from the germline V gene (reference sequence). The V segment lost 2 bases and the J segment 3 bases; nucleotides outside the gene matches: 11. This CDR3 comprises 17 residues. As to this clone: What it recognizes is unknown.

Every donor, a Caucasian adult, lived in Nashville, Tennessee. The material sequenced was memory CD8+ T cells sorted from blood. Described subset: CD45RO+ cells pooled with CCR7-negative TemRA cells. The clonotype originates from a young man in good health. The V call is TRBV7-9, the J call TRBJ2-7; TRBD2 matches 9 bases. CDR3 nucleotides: TGTGCCAGCAGCTTAACGGGTAGCGGGAGTTGGGACTACGAGCAGTACTTC. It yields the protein CASSLTGSGSWDYEQYF. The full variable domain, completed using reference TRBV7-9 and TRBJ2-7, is DTGVSQNPRHKITKRGQNVTFRCDPISEHNRLYWYRQTLGQGPEFLTYFQNEAQLEKSRLLSDRFSAERPKGSFSTLEIQRTEQGDSAMYLCASSLTGSGSWDYEQYFGPGTRLTVT.